The T cell receptor beta chain described here comes from a study of CD8 T cells in ankylosing spondylitis. For TCR beta, libraries came from quantitative 5'-RACE with molecular barcodes. TCRdb ran MiXCR on the 5' RACE reads and lists one entry per CDR3 protein. This sample yields some 250,000 distinct CDR3 sequences, of which approximately 24% are seen a single time; roughly 0.67% belongs to the top ten. Germline lookup yields CDR1 DFQATT and CDR2 SNEGSKA (reference sequence). V was shortened by 0 bases and J by 0 bases, with 5 bases between the two germline ends. This CDR3 contains 13 residues. This clonotype has a count of ten or more.

The chain couples TRBV20-1 to TRBJ1-2; D gene unclear. The sequence derives from a male donor with ankylosing spondylitis or in good health (not recorded which). Sequencing input: blood, either unsorted or a sorted T cell fraction (not recorded which). The CDR3 sequence: CSARERSNYGYTF. In nucleotides, the CDR3 is TGCAGTGCTAGAGAGAGGTCTAACTATGGCTACACCTTC.